The 12 T cell receptor beta chains presented below share a single source sample, sequenced in a study of regulatory T cells in long-lasting Graves disease. Time point: newly diagnosed GD, antithyroid drugs for less than 3 months. PBMC RNA was the source of the TCR library. Arm-PCR of CDR3 regions and iRepertoire HTBI primers were used to build TCR beta libraries. Via MiXCR, TCRdb re-called the multiplex PCR reads, giving one row per CDR3 protein. The sample has about 430,000 distinct CDR3 sequences, approximately 16% seen once. This sample also appeared in a second study, on T cells in Graves' hyperthyroidism and ophthalmopathy.

Here the sequenced sample was peripheral blood mononuclear cells (PBMCs), taken at new diagnosis, from a patient treated with antithyroid drugs. These receptors came from a woman aged 40 to 50 with Graves disease.

This chain connects TRBV11-2 to TRBJ1-1, with D perhaps matching TRBD1 (6 bases). Per germline, CDR1 SGHAT and CDR2 FQNNGV. Trimming shortened V by 5 bases and J by 2 bases, and 24 bases separated the two germline ends. This CDR3 contains 18 residues. CDR3 nucleotide sequence: TGTGCCAGCAGCCGGGGGGGCAGGCAAACCCTCCGAAACACTGAAGCTTTCTTT. This sequence encodes CASSRGGRQTLRNTEAFF. Filled out from reference TRBV11-2 and TRBJ1-1, the complete variable domain reads EAGVAQSPRYKIIEKRQSVAFWCNPISGHATLYWYQQILGQGPKLLIQFQNNGVVDDSQLPKDRFSAERLKGVDSTLKIQPAKLEDSAVYLCASSRGGRQTLRNTEAFFGQGTRLTVV.

This clonotype has at least ten counts. The genes are TRBV7-2 and TRBJ1-2, with D possibly TRBD1 on 5 matching bases. The V end lost 5 bases, the J end lost 7 bases, and 11 bases lay between the germline ends. Germline CDR1 is SGHTA and CDR2 is FQGNSA. The CDR3 totals 12 residues. Written as DNA, the CDR3 is TGTGCCAGCAGCCAGGGCGAAGGTGGCTACACCTTC. This codes for CASSQGEGGYTF.

This clonotype was picked up a small number of times. The genes are TRBV7-9 and TRBJ2-7; perhaps TRBD1 as D (6 bases). V was cut by 3 bases and J by 0 bases, with 12 bases left in between. Germline CDR1 and CDR2: SEHNR and FQNEAQ (reference sequence). The CDR3 covers 15 residues. In DNA form, the CDR3 reads TGTGCCAGCAGCTTGCCCGGGGACAACTCCTACGAGCAGTACTTC. Residues: CASSLPGDNSYEQYF.

This clonotype was counted only a few times. CDR3 region: CASSPSAGEVGYEQYF. In DNA, the CDR3 is TGTGCCAGCTCACCGTCGGCCGGGGAAGTCGGTTACGAGCAGTACTTC. V usage is TRBV18 and J usage is TRBJ2-5; tentative D call: TRBD2 (5 bases). TRBJ2-7 explains the end of the DNA better; the J call may be wrong. The CDR3 sequence is 16 residues long. Per germline, CDR1 KGHSH and CDR2 LQKENI.

The chain recombines TRBV19 with TRBJ2-3; 7 bases agree with TRBD1. CDR3 length: 15 residues. Germline V gene sequence: CDR1 LNHDA, CDR2 SQIVND (reference sequence). Trimming removed 4 bases from V and 6 bases from J; junction bases left unmatched: 10. The CDR3 reads CASSKPGQPWDTQYF. For the CDR3, the DNA is TGTGCCAGTAGTAAACCGGGACAGCCCTGGGATACGCAGTATTTT. The entire variable domain, with the rest obtained from reference TRBV19 and TRBJ2-3, is as follows: DGGITQSPKYLFRKEGQNVTLSCEQNLNHDAMYWYRQDPGQGLRLIYYSQIVNDFQKGDIAEGYSVSREKKESFPLTVTSAQKNPTAFYLCASSKPGQPWDTQYFGPGTRLTVL.

This chain joins TRBV29-1 and TRBJ1-4, with 8 bases lining up with TRBD1. V dropped 7 bases and J dropped 4; count of bases not matched to a gene: 5. The germline V gene encodes CDR1 SQVTM and CDR2 ANQGSEA. The CDR3 runs 13 residues. In DNA, the CDR3 is TGCAGCGGAAGGACAGGGTTTAATGAAAAACTGTTTTTT. Its protein is CSGRTGFNEKLFF.

In this sample, this clonotype turned up many times. The gene calls are TRBV12-3 or TRBV12-4 and TRBJ2-4; TRBD2 agrees at 7 bases. V lost 4 bases and J lost 10; bases outside the gene matches: 10. The CDR3 totals 14 residues. This chain's CDR3 is CASSWADLAEIQYF. CDR3 in DNA: TGTGCCAGCAGTTGGGCGGATCTAGCGGAAATTCAGTACTTC.

This clonotype occurred many times. The V gene is TRBV11-2, the J gene TRBJ2-1; weak D call: TRBD2 (5 bases). From germline, CDR1 is SGHAT and CDR2 FQNNGV. V gave up 5 bases and J gave up 2 bases, with 13 bases separating them. There are 15 residues in the CDR3. Here the CDR3 reads CASSHTRGPYNEQFF. The CDR3 DNA sequence: TGTGCCAGCAGCCATACTAGAGGTCCCTACAATGAGCAGTTCTTC.

This clonotype was counted ten times or more. The chain uses TRBV12-3 or TRBV12-4 and TRBJ1-6; D gene ambiguous. V lost 3 bases, J lost 6 bases, and 9 bases lay in between. The CDR3 covers 14 residues. The CDR3 DNA follows: TGTGCCAGCAGTTTGGAGGGTTTTAATTCACCCCTCCACTTT. Translated: CASSLEGFNSPLHF.

This clonotype was detected ten times or more. The genes are TRBV7-2 and TRBJ1-1; D perhaps matches TRBD1 (6 bases). V was trimmed by 4 bases and J by 1 base, leaving 10 bases between them. Per germline, CDR1 SGHTA and CDR2 FQGNSA. The CDR3 spans 14 residues. The CDR3 loop is CASSSQTGNTEAFF. The CDR3 DNA follows: TGTGCCAGCAGCTCCCAGACAGGGAACACTGAAGCTTTCTTT.

This clonotype was seen ten or more times. The chain employs TRBV28 and TRBJ2-2; D perhaps matches TRBD1 (6 bases). The germline V gene encodes CDR1 MDHEN and CDR2 SYDVKM. The CDR3 contains 15 residues. V was cut by 5 bases and J by 2 bases, with 12 bases left in between. The CDR3 nucleotides are TGTGCCAGCAGTCCCAGGACAGCTAACACCGGGGAGCTGTTTTTT. Translated, it gives CASSPRTANTGELFF.

In this sample, this clonotype turned up a few times. The chain uses TRBV3-1 and TRBJ2-1, with D perhaps matching TRBD2 (5 bases). CDR1 and CDR2 (germline): LGHDT, YNNKEL (reference sequence). Trimming stripped 0 bases from V and 7 bases from J, with 10 bases between. The CDR3 spans 14 residues. CDR3 nucleotide sequence: TGTGCCAGCAGCCAAGATTGGGGAGTTAATGAGCAGTTCTTC. Protein sequence: CASSQDWGVNEQFF.